Below are 12 T cell receptor beta chains sequenced from a single sample in a study of T cell repertoires in cytomegalovirus infection. These receptors are not linked to any known antigen. In TCRdb, the reads were re-called with MiXCR into one record per CDR3 protein. The table lists 650,000 to 900,000 distinct CDR3 sequences, 25% to 30% of them singletons. Sequencing used cultured CD8+ T cells from PBMCs, obtained from culture after CMV antigen stimulation. These receptors came from a human donor in good health (CMV status not recorded). Some clones in this sample may be carry-over from other donors' samples.

In this sample, this clonotype turned up a few times. The chain couples TRBV9 to TRBJ2-1, with D unclear. The CDR3 spans 11 residues. With 3 bases removed from V and 10 bases from J, the gap between germline ends came to 8 bases. Germline CDR1 and CDR2: SGDLS and YYNGEE. The CDR3 sequence: CASSAPGEQFF. CDR3 bases: TGTGCCAGCAGCGCCCCCGGGGAGCAGTTCTTC.

This clonotype was seen a handful of times. The chain is built from TRBV11-2 and TRBJ2-7; 16 bases match TRBD2. V trimming: 7 bases; J trimming: 1 base; junction bases outside the gene matches: 10. Per germline, CDR1 SGHAT and CDR2 FQNNGV. The CDR3 sequence is 18 residues long. CDR3 bases: TGTGCCAGCACCCCGGGACTAGCGGGGGGGCCGGTATCCTACGAGCAGTACTTC. Residues: CASTPGLAGGPVSYEQYF. The full variable domain, rest sourced from reference TRBV11-2 and TRBJ2-7, is EAGVAQSPRYKIIEKRQSVAFWCNPISGHATLYWYQQILGQGPKLLIQFQNNGVVDDSQLPKDRFSAERLKGVDSTLKIQPAKLEDSAVYLCASTPGLAGGPVSYEQYFGPGTRLTVT.

The J gene is TRBJ2-3, the V gene TRBV10-3; D gene ambiguous. CDR1 and CDR2 (germline): ENHRY, SYGVKD. V was clipped by 4 bases and J by 1 base, with 9 bases between them. The CDR3 is made up of 14 amino acids. The CDR3 region is CAISGYAGTDTQYF. Written as DNA, the CDR3 is TGTGCCATCAGTGGCTACGCGGGCACAGATACGCAGTATTTT.

The genes are TRBV7-3 and TRBJ2-1; 7 bases map to TRBD2. With 3 bases clipped from V and 4 bases from J, the junction kept 15 bases outside the gene matches. The length of the CDR3 is 18 residues. CDR1 and CDR2 (germline): SGHTA, FQGTGA. CDR3 protein: CASSFLGGLSGEYNEQFF. CDR3 in DNA: TGTGCCAGCAGCTTCCTCGGTGGTCTCAGCGGGGAGTACAATGAGCAGTTCTTC.

V is TRBV29-1 and J is TRBJ2-1; D unresolved. V lost 2 bases, J lost 9 bases, and 8 bases lay in between. The CDR3 spans 11 residues. Looked up from germline, CDR1 is SQVTM and CDR2 is ANQGSEA. As DNA, the CDR3 is TGCAGCGTTGAAACCGGGTTTGAGCAGTTCTTC. This gives the protein CSVETGFEQFF.

This clonotype was found a few times. The chain employs TRBV7-9 and TRBJ2-3, with TRBD1 identical over 9 bases. In germline, CDR1 is SEHNR, CDR2 FQNEAQ (reference sequence). The CDR3 is 17 residues long. J was trimmed by 4 bases and V by 0 bases; bases with no gene match: 8. The CDR3 DNA follows: TGTGCCAGCAGCTTAGCGCACGGGACAGGGACTCCAGATACGCAGTATTTT. It specifies CASSLAHGTGTPDTQYF.

The chain couples TRBV5-6 to TRBJ1-6, with a possible D match to TRBD1 (5 bases). The V gene's germline CDR1 is SGHDT and CDR2 YYEEEE. This CDR3 region has 14 residues. V lost 0 bases to trimming and J lost 8 bases, with 9 bases between them. DNA for the CDR3: TGTGCCAGCAGCTTGGGGGGGTCTCATTCACCCCTCCACTTT. Translation: CASSLGGSHSPLHF.

This sequence joins TRBV6-5 and TRBJ2-5, with TRBD1 identical over 9 bases. CDR1 MNHEY and CDR2 SVGAGI come from the germline V gene. V shed 1 base and J 5 bases; nucleotides not matched to a gene: 5. This CDR3 contains 15 residues. CDR3 protein: CASSYFGTGRETQYF. The CDR3 coding sequence is TGTGCCAGCAGTTACTTCGGGACAGGGAGGGAGACCCAGTACTTC.

The J gene is TRBJ1-3, the V gene TRBV12-3 or TRBV12-4; D is ambiguous. This CDR3 is built from 16 residues. Trimming removed 6 bases from V and 0 bases from J, with 15 bases in between. CDR3 protein: CASSLKGLGSGNTIYF. For the CDR3, the DNA is TGTGCCAGCAGCCTTAAGGGTTTGGGCTCTGGAAACACCATATATTTT.

The chain carries TRBV7-3 and TRBJ2-1; D assignment may be TRBD1 or TRBD2 (6 bases each). The V end was cut by 5 bases, the J end by 6 bases, with 17 bases between. CDR1 and CDR2 from the germline V gene are SGHTA and FQGTGA. The CDR3 totals 15 residues. Here the CDR3 DNA reads TGTGCCAGCAGCCTAAAGGGGGGAGACGGCAATGAGCAGTTCTTC. Translated, it gives CASSLKGGDGNEQFF.

This chain connects TRBV27 to TRBJ1-5, with no clear D. Germline CDR1 MNHEY, CDR2 SMNVEV (reference sequence). The ends were cut back, 5 bases at V and 6 bases at J, with 17 bases in the middle. The CDR3 runs to 15 residues. Written as DNA, the CDR3 is TGTGCCAGCAGTCAATGGCTCGACGGTCCTCAGCCCCAGCATTTT. Its protein product is CASSQWLDGPQPQHF.

V usage is TRBV7-6 and J usage is TRBJ2-7, with 8 positions matching TRBD1. The ends lost 3 bases at V and 5 bases at J; junction bases unmatched: 6. This CDR3 region has 14 residues. Germline V gene sequence: CDR1 SGHVS, CDR2 FNYEAQ. CDR3 sequence: CASSFPDRAHEQYF. CDR3 coding DNA: TGTGCCAGCAGCTTCCCGGACAGGGCCCACGAGCAGTACTTC.